The rows below give T cell receptor beta chains drawn from one sample of a study of cytomegalovirus exposure and HLA in healthy donors. Libraries were prepared by immunoSEQ multiplex PCR; TCRdb keeps only in-frame clonotypes and omits some of them. The sample has 150,000 to 200,000 clones, about 85% seen once. Sequences were obtained from PBMCs. These receptors were collected from a boy aged 2-9 years in good health and CMV-seronegative. Each CDR3 is given with its conserved first and last residue. D genes are given only for firm matches. Clone size is shown for a subset of rows, as once, few, many or a class of expanded clone.

D: TRBD1
size: NA
V: TRBV6-6
length: 15
J: TRBJ2-1
CDR3: CASSYRQGAVDEQFF
DNA: TGTGCCAGCAGTTACCGACAGGGGGCGGTCGATGAGCAGTTCTTC

D: TRBD2
size: NA
V: TRBV5-4
length: 14
J: TRBJ2-7
CDR3: CASSASGRASEQYF
DNA: TGTGCCAGCAGTGCTAGCGGGAGGGCCAGTGAGCAGTACTTC

D: NA
size: NA
V: TRBV10-1
length: 15
J: TRBJ2-1
CDR3: CASSEVQGGGNEQFF
DNA: TGCGCCAGCAGTGAAGTTCAGGGGGGTGGAAATGAGCAGTTCTTC

D: TRBD2
size: NA
V: TRBV2
length: 15
J: TRBJ2-7
CDR3: CASRPGLADSYEQYF
DNA: TGTGCCAGCAGACCGGGACTAGCGGACTCCTACGAGCAGTACTTC

D: NA
size: NA
V: TRBV6-1
length: 14
J: TRBJ1-3
CDR3: CASRDQGSGNTIYF
DNA: TGTGCCAGCAGGGACCAGGGCTCTGGAAACACCATATATTTT

D: NA
size: NA
V: TRBV19
length: 16
J: TRBJ1-6
CDR3: CASRIKTGSYNSPLHF
DNA: TGTGCCAGCCGCATTAAGACAGGCTCCTATAATTCACCCCTCCACTTT

D: NA
size: NA
V: TRBV10-1
length: 14
J: TRBJ2-5
CDR3: CASSELAGAETQYF
DNA: TGCGCCAGCAGTGAGTTGGCGGGGGCGGAGACCCAGTACTTC

D: NA
size: once
V: TRBV11-2
length: 13
J: TRBJ1-2
CDR3: CASSLLRREGYTF
DNA: TGTGCCAGCAGCTTATTAAGGAGAGAAGGCTACACCTTC

D: NA
size: NA
V: TRBV19
length: 13
J: TRBJ2-3
CDR3: CASSGVARDTQYF
DNA: TGTGCCAGTAGTGGAGTAGCACGGGATACGCAGTATTTT

D: TRBD1
size: NA
V: TRBV4-2
length: 17
J: TRBJ1-6
CDR3: CASSQVQQGWLGSPLHF
DNA: TGTGCCAGCAGCCAAGTCCAACAGGGGTGGCTGGGTTCACCCCTCCACTTT

D: TRBD1
size: NA
V: TRBV5-1
length: 15
J: TRBJ1-1
CDR3: CASSLGQGVNTEAFF
DNA: TGCGCCAGCAGCTTGGGTCAGGGGGTGAACACTGAAGCTTTCTTT

D: TRBD1
size: once
V: TRBV4-1
length: 15
J: TRBJ1-6
CDR3: CASSQEGTGYSPLHF
DNA: TGCGCCAGCAGCCAAGAGGGGACAGGGTATTCACCCCTCCACTTT

D: NA
size: once
V: TRBV7-2
length: 15
J: TRBJ2-5
CDR3: CASSLGGSADKTQYF
DNA: TGTGCCAGCAGCTTAGGGGGCTCCGCAGATAAGACCCAGTACTTC

D: TRBD1
size: NA
V: TRBV19
length: 14
J: TRBJ2-5
CDR3: CASSTGGGGETQYF
DNA: TGTGCCAGTAGTACAGGGGGCGGAGGAGAGACCCAGTACTTC

D: TRBD1
size: NA
V: TRBV5-1
length: 14
J: TRBJ1-4
CDR3: CASSGGTGVEKLFF
DNA: TGCGCCAGCAGCGGAGGGACAGGGGTAGAAAAACTGTTTTTT

D: TRBD2
size: NA
V: TRBV7-2
length: 14
J: TRBJ2-7
CDR3: CASSLGGQIYEQYF
DNA: TGTGCCAGCAGCTTGGGAGGGCAGATCTACGAGCAGTACTTC

D: NA
size: once
V: TRBV9
length: 16
J: TRBJ2-7
CDR3: CAGGGNAGPQPYEQYF
DNA: TGTGCAGGGGGGGGAAATGCGGGTCCTCAGCCTTACGAGCAGTACTTC

D: TRBD1
size: NA
V: TRBV6-5
length: 13
J: TRBJ1-2
CDR3: CASNGDRGYGYTF
DNA: TGTGCCAGTAATGGGGACAGAGGCTATGGCTACACCTTC

D: NA
size: once
V: TRBV7-2
length: 14
J: TRBJ2-4
CDR3: CASSLIEAGNIQYF
DNA: TGTGCCAGCAGCCTTATAGAGGCAGGGAACATTCAGTACTTC

D: NA
size: NA
V: TRBV4-1
length: 16
J: TRBJ1-6
CDR3: CASSYVGKGNYSPLHF
DNA: TGCGCCAGCAGCTACGTGGGGAAGGGGAATTATTCACCCCTCCACTTT

D: NA
size: once
V: TRBV4-2
length: 16
J: TRBJ2-4
CDR3: CASSLQGRGNKNIQYF
DNA: TGTGCCAGCAGCCTACAGGGTCGGGGAAACAAAAACATTCAGTACTTC

D: NA
size: NA
V: TRBV6-1
length: 14
J: TRBJ2-2
CDR3: CASSLGPNTGELFF
DNA: TGTGCCAGCAGCCTGGGCCCTAACACCGGGGAGCTGTTTTTT

D: NA
size: once
V: TRBV7-2
length: 17
J: TRBJ1-5
CDR3: CASSFPKHNNSNQPQHF
DNA: TGTGCCAGCAGCTTCCCCAAACACAACAATAGCAATCAGCCCCAGCATTTT

D: TRBD1
size: NA
V: TRBV28
length: 14
J: TRBJ2-7
CDR3: CASSFLGTGSEQYF
DNA: TGTGCCAGCAGTTTCCTTGGGACAGGGAGCGAGCAGTACTTC

D: NA
size: NA
V: TRBV19
length: 17
J: TRBJ1-1
CDR3: CASTERGRVLRNTEAFF
DNA: TGTGCCAGTACCGAAAGAGGGAGGGTTTTGAGGAACACTGAAGCTTTCTTT

D: NA
size: NA
V: TRBV6-5
length: 12
J: TRBJ2-3
CDR3: CASKGGEDTQYF
DNA: TGTGCCAGCAAGGGGGGGGAAGATACGCAGTATTTT

D: NA
size: NA
V: TRBV19
length: 17
J: TRBJ1-4
CDR3: CASSTVGSGTSDEKLFF
DNA: TGTGCCAGTAGTACAGTGGGCTCAGGGACTTCGGATGAAAAACTGTTTTTT

D: TRBD1
size: NA
V: TRBV30
length: 12
J: TRBJ1-2
CDR3: CACTGTGSGYTF
DNA: TGTGCCTGTACCGGGACAGGGTCTGGCTACACCTTC

D: TRBD1
size: NA
V: TRBV7-9
length: 17
J: TRBJ2-6
CDR3: CASSLGQGDSGANVLTF
DNA: TGTGCCAGCAGCTTAGGACAGGGAGACTCTGGGGCCAACGTCCTGACTTTC

D: NA
size: NA
V: TRBV2
length: 13
J: TRBJ2-7
CDR3: CASSEEFSYEQYF
DNA: TGTGCCAGCAGTGAGGAGTTCTCCTACGAGCAGTACTTC

D: TRBD1
size: NA
V: TRBV27
length: 15
J: TRBJ2-7
CDR3: CASSPLAGGFDEQYF
DNA: TGTGCCAGCAGTCCCCTGGCAGGGGGATTTGACGAGCAGTACTTC

D: NA
size: NA
V: TRBV7-6
length: 13
J: TRBJ2-5
CDR3: CASSPDSQETQYF
DNA: TGTGCCAGCAGCCCGGACAGCCAAGAGACCCAGTACTTC

D: TRBD2
size: NA
V: TRBV29-1
length: 13
J: TRBJ2-2
CDR3: CSAWTRATGELFF
DNA: TGCAGCGCTTGGACTAGGGCCACCGGGGAGCTGTTTTTT

D: TRBD1
size: NA
V: TRBV7-9
length: 13
J: TRBJ1-2
CDR3: CASSSRGRDGYTF
DNA: TGTGCCAGCAGCTCCAGGGGGCGTGATGGCTACACCTTC

D: TRBD2
size: NA
V: TRBV6-5
length: 15
J: TRBJ2-7
CDR3: CASSPGLAADYEQYF
DNA: TGTGCCAGCAGCCCGGGACTAGCGGCCGACTACGAGCAGTACTTC

D: NA
size: once
V: TRBV5-1
length: 15
J: TRBJ1-1
CDR3: CASSLDRRGNTEAFF
DNA: TGCGCCAGCAGCTTGGATCGGAGGGGGAACACTGAAGCTTTCTTT

D: TRBD1
size: NA
V: TRBV7-7
length: 13
J: TRBJ2-2
CDR3: CASRDRGTGELFF
DNA: TGTGCCAGCCGGGACAGGGGAACCGGGGAGCTGTTTTTT

D: TRBD1
size: once
V: TRBV2
length: 15
J: TRBJ1-5
CDR3: CASSRDRDSNQPQHF
DNA: TGTGCCAGCAGTCGGGACAGAGATAGCAATCAGCCCCAGCATTTT

D: NA
size: NA
V: TRBV30
length: 11
J: TRBJ2-1
CDR3: CAWSSQNEQFF
DNA: TGTGCCTGGAGTTCCCAGAATGAGCAGTTCTTC

D: TRBD1
size: NA
V: TRBV28
length: 15
J: TRBJ2-7
CDR3: CASIHRDRGFYEQYF
DNA: TGTGCCAGCATCCACCGGGACAGGGGCTTCTACGAGCAGTACTTC

D: NA
size: NA
V: TRBV2
length: 14
J: TRBJ2-7
CDR3: CASSESGPPYEQYF
DNA: TGTGCCAGCAGTGAATCCGGTCCTCCCTACGAGCAGTACTTC

D: NA
size: few
V: TRBV20-1
length: 11
J: TRBJ1-2
CDR3: CSARARYGYTF
DNA: TGCAGTGCTAGAGCCCGGTATGGCTACACCTTC

D: TRBD1
size: few
V: TRBV2
length: 13
J: TRBJ1-4
CDR3: CASTLDRGEKLFF
DNA: TGTGCCAGCACCCTGGACAGGGGCGAAAAACTGTTTTTT

D: NA
size: NA
V: TRBV6-1
length: 15
J: TRBJ2-5
CDR3: CASSEASLAQETQYF
DNA: TGTGCCAGCAGTGAAGCCTCCCTAGCTCAAGAGACCCAGTACTTC

D: NA
size: NA
V: TRBV2
length: 14
J: TRBJ1-5
CDR3: CASLQGGSNQPQHF
DNA: TGTGCCAGCTTACAGGGCGGGAGCAATCAGCCCCAGCATTTT

D: NA
size: NA
V: TRBV28
length: 13
J: TRBJ1-2
CDR3: CASSLQGSYGYTF
DNA: TGTGCCAGCAGTTTACAGGGCTCCTATGGCTACACCTTC

D: NA
size: NA
V: TRBV28
length: 13
J: TRBJ1-1
CDR3: CASSFMGSAEAFF
DNA: TGTGCCAGCAGTTTCATGGGGAGCGCTGAAGCTTTCTTT

D: NA
size: NA
V: TRBV6-1
length: 15
J: TRBJ2-5
CDR3: CASSDVGGSQETQYF
DNA: TGTGCCAGCAGTGATGTTGGGGGGAGCCAAGAGACCCAGTACTTC

D: NA
size: NA
V: TRBV6-5
length: 11
J: TRBJ1-5
CDR3: CASTAGQPQHF
DNA: TGTGCCAGCACCGCAGGCCAGCCCCAGCATTTT

D: TRBD1
size: once
V: TRBV28
length: 16
J: TRBJ1-1
CDR3: CASSFWTGGFGTEAFF
DNA: TGTGCCAGCAGTTTCTGGACAGGGGGCTTTGGTACTGAAGCTTTCTTT

D: NA
size: NA
V: TRBV28
length: 15
J: TRBJ2-1
CDR3: CASSFLAGVAFGQFF
DNA: TGTGCCAGCAGTTTTCTGGCGGGTGTGGCATTTGGGCAGTTCTTC